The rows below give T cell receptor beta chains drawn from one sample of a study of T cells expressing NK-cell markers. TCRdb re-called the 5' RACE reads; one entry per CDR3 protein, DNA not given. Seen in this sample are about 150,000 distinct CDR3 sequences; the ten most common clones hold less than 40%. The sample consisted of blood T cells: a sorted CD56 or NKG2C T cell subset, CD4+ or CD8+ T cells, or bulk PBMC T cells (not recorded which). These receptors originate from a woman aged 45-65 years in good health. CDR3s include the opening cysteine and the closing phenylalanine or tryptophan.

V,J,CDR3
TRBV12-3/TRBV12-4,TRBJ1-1,CASSFNTEAFF
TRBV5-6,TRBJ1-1,CASSWREDEAFF
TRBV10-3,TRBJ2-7,CAISDRASPPYEQYF
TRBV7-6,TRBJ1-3,CASSPYSGNTIYF
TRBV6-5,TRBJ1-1,CASSLMLYTEAFF
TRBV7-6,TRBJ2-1,CASSLGGGETWGEQFF
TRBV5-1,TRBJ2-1,CASASGSYAYNEQFF
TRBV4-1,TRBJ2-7,CASSLGPGPYEQYF
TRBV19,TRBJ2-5,CASSSGTGGTQYF
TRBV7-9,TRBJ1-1,CASSQQGGDTEAFF
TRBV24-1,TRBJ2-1,CATSDRDRYNEQFF
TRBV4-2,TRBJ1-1,CASSPRGGKTPEAFF
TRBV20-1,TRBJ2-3,CSARSGLEADTQYF
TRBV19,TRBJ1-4,CASSISGPTNEKLFF
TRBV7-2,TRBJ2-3,CASSPGTVLSTDTQYF
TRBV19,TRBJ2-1,CASSKQLAAYNEQFF
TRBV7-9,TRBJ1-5,CASSLPGEGQPQHF
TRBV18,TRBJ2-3,CASSPTTSGRSYRDTQYF
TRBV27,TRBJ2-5,CASSLGTGETQYF
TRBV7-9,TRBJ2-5,CASSIPPAGQETQYF
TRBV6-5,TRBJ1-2,CASSYSVAPVRDGYTF
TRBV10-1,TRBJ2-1,CASGGAMGEHNEQFF
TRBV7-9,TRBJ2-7,CASSRTWDPSCEQYF
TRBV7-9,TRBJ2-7,CASSPPRTGVYEQYF
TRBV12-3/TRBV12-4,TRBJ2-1,CASSPGGGLGDSYNEQFF
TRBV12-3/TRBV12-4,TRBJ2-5,CASSPRRGGQETQYF
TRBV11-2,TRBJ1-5,CASSCNPWGSSPTEANQPQHF
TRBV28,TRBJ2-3,CASSPEGAGGLIDTQYF
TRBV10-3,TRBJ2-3,CAGGTGKTDTQYF
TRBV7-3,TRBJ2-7,CASSLMGGSSYEQYF
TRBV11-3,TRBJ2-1,CASSLDYFFAGSYNEQFF
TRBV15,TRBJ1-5,CATSRGYAGTGNLMDQPQHF
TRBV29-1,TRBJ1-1,CSVDWTLNTEAFF